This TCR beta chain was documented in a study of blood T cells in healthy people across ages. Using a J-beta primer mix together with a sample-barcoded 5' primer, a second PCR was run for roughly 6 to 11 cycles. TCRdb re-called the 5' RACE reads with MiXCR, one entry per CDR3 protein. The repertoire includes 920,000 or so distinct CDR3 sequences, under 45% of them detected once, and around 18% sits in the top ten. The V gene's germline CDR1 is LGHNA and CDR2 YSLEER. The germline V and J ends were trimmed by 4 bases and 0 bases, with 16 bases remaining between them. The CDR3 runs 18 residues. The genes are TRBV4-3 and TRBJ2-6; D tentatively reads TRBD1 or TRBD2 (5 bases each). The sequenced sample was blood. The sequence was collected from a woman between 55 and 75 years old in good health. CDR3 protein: CASSPRGRDLSGANVLTF. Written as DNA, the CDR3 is TGCGCCAGCAGCCCTCGGGGCAGGGATCTCTCTGGGGCCAACGTCCTGACTTTC.